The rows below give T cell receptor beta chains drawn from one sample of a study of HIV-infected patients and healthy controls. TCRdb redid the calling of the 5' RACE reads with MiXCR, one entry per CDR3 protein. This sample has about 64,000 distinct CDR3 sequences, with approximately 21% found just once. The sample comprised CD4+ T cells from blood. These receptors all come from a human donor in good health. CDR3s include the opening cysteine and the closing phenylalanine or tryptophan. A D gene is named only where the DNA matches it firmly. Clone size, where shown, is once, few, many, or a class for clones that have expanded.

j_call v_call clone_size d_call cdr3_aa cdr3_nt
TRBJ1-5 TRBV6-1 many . CASSETDFRPQHF TGTGCCAGCAGTGAGACGGACTTTAGGCCCCAGCATTTT
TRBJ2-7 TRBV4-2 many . CASSQNSRFREQYF TGTGCCAGCAGCCAAAACTCGCGTTTTCGCGAGCAGTACTTC
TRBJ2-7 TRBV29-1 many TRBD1 CSGRTGGRSYEQYF TGCAGCGGGCGGACAGGGGGTCGCTCCTACGAGCAGTACTTC
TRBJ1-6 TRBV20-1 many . CSARAGRVSYNSPLHF TGCAGTGCTAGAGCGGGCAGGGTCTCCTATAATTCACCCCTCCACTTT
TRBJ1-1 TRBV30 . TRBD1 CAWRGDRNTEAFF TGTGCCTGGAGGGGGGACAGGAACACTGAAGCTTTCTTT
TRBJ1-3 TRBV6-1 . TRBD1 CASSDRADTIYF TGTGCCAGCTCGGACAGGGCGGACACCATATATTTT
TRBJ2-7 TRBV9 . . CASSGGPSYEQYF TGTGCCAGCAGCGGGGGGCCCTCCTACGAGCAGTACTTC
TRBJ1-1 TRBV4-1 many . CASRRDPGGTEAFF TGCGCCAGCAGGAGGGACCCGGGCGGCACTGAAGCTTTCTTT
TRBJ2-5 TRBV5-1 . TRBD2 CASSTIPGGGPLQETQYF TGCGCCAGCAGCACCATACCAGGCGGGGGGCCTCTCCAAGAGACCCAGTACTTC
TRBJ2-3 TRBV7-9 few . CASGQRGTDTQYF TGTGCCAGCGGACAGCGAGGTACAGATACGCAGTATTTT
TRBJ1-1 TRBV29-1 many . CSATGHIYTEAFF TGCAGCGCCACGGGACATATATACACTGAAGCTTTCTTT
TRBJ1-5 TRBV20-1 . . CSARGSWNSNQPQHF TGCAGTGCTAGAGGCTCCTGGAACAGCAATCAGCCCCAGCATTTT
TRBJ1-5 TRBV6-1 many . CASTQMGPNQPQHF TGTGCCAGCACCCAGATGGGCCCCAATCAGCCCCAGCATTTT
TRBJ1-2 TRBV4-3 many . CASSPRVGENYGYTF TGCGCCAGCAGCCCAAGAGTGGGCGAGAACTATGGCTACACCTTC
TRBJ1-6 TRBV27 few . CASSSAGSPLHF TGTGCCAGCAGTTCCGCCGGTTCACCCCTCCACTTT
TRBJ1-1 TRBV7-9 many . CASSLGVPQGNTEAFF TGTGCCAGCAGCTTAGGAGTCCCCCAGGGGAACACTGAAGCTTTCTTT
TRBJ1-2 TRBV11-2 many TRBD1 CASSLAGQGKHGYTF TGTGCCAGCAGCTTAGCGGGACAGGGGAAACATGGCTACACCTTC
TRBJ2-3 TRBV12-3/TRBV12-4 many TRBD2 CASSPHWGGLAGTDTQYF TGTGCCAGCAGCCCCCACTGGGGAGGACTAGCGGGCACAGATACGCAGTATTTT
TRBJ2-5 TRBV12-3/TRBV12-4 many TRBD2 CASSSGTSVKETQYF TGTGCCAGCAGCTCCGGGACTAGCGTTAAAGAGACCCAGTACTTC
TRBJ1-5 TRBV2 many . CASSEGNSNQPQHF TGTGCCAGCAGTGAAGGGAATAGCAATCAGCCCCAGCATTTT
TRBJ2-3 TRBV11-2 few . CASSLEKGPDHF TGTGCCAGCAGCTTAGAGAAGGGCCCCGATCATTTT
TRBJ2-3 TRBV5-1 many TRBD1 CASSSGTGGSDTQYF TGCGCCAGCAGTTCCGGGACAGGGGGCTCCGATACGCAGTATTTT
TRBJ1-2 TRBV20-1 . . CSARRNKGGNNYGYTF TGCAGTGCTAGGCGTAATAAGGGGGGTAACAACTATGGCTACACCTTC
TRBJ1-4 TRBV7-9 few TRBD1 CASSPWTGNGANEKLFF TGTGCCAGCAGCCCCTGGACAGGGAATGGGGCTAATGAAAAACTGTTTTTT
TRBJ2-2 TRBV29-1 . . CSALRHTNTGELFF TGCAGCGCCCTGAGACACACCAACACCGGGGAGCTGTTTTTT
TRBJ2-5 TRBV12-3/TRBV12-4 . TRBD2 CASSGSLTSRQETQYF TGTGCCAGCAGTGGGAGCCTGACTAGCAGACAAGAGACCCAGTACTTC